This T cell receptor (beta chain) was sequenced for a study of cytomegalovirus exposure and HLA in healthy donors. General study points: Analyses of presence/absence relied on an assumption of roughly uniform sequencing depth across donors.

As concerns this clone: Its antigen is as yet unknown.

As for the donors, each was a healthy bone marrow donor. The PCR ran on 60 Vbeta and 13 Jbeta primers. Some clones are missing from TCRdb's copy, which holds only in-frame ones; the method was immunoSEQ multiplex PCR. Found here are 95,000 to 150,000 clones, around four fifths of them singletons; the top ten hold more than 3.5%. V was trimmed by 7 bases and J by 4 bases, leaving 13 bases between them. Germline V lookup: CDR1 LNHDA, CDR2 SQIVND (reference sequence). This CDR3 comprises 13 residues. This clonotype originated in a woman aged 40-49 years in good health and CMV-seropositive. The sample comprised PBMCs. The V call is TRBV19, the J call TRBJ1-1, with D uncertain. In nucleotides, the CDR3 is TGTGCCAGTACTTTTCGTTCCGGCACTGAAGCTTTCTTT. This sequence encodes CASTFRSGTEAFF. Full variable domain (missing parts from reference TRBV19 and TRBJ1-1): DGGITQSPKYLFRKEGQNVTLSCEQNLNHDAMYWYRQDPGQGLRLIYYSQIVNDFQKGDIAEGYSVSREKKESFPLTVTSAQKNPTAFYLCASTFRSGTEAFFGQGTRLTVV.